Presented here are 20 T cell receptor beta chains from one specimen sequenced in a study of cytomegalovirus exposure and HLA in healthy donors. The PCR contained 60 Vbeta and 13 Jbeta primers. Data came from immunoSEQ multiplex PCR; TCRdb stores just in-frame clones and leaves some out. The sample contains about 130,000 clones, 70% to 90% of which appear only once. The source material was PBMCs. The source is a boy aged 5-17 years in good health and CMV-seronegative.

The chain uses TRBV10-3 and TRBJ2-3, with 10 bases aligning to TRBD2. The CDR3 covers 16 residues. Germline CDR1 reads ENHRY; CDR2 reads SYGVKD. Trimming took 5 bases from V and 2 from J; bases not matched to a gene: 7. The CDR3 protein is CAISTRTSGNTDTQYF. The DNA of the CDR3 is TGTGCCATCAGTACAAGGACTAGCGGAAACACAGATACGCAGTATTTT.

The chain employs TRBV29-1 and TRBJ2-1, with D unclear. V shed 5 bases and J shed 1 base, with 12 bases lying between them. This CDR3 has 14 residues. CDR1 and CDR2 from the germline V gene are SQVTM and ANQGSEA. The CDR3 sequence is CSVTRELSYNEQFF. The DNA for the CDR3 is TGCAGCGTTACGAGAGAGCTATCCTACAATGAGCAGTTCTTC.

The genes are TRBV5-6 and TRBJ2-7, with 8 bases fitting TRBD2. This CDR3 comprises 17 residues. With 0 bases clipped from V and 3 bases from J, the junction kept 11 bases outside the gene matches. Germline V gene lookup returns CDR1 SGHDT and CDR2 YYEEEE. CDR3 DNA sequence: TGTGCCAGCAGCTTGGAGGGTTCGGGACTAGACCTCTACGAGCAGTACTTC. Amino acid sequence: CASSLEGSGLDLYEQYF.

The CDR3 loop reads CASSYLAGGTHNEQFF. In DNA form, the CDR3 reads TGCGCCAGCAGCTATCTAGCGGGGGGGACTCACAATGAGCAGTTCTTC. V usage is TRBV5-1 and J usage is TRBJ2-1; 12 nucleotides align to TRBD2. Germline V gene sequence: CDR1 SGHRS, CDR2 YFSETQ. The V and J ends lost 3 bases and 5 bases, in that order; junction bases with no gene match: 6. This CDR3 has 16 residues.

V is TRBV6-1 and J is TRBJ2-2; 8 bases line up with TRBD2. The CDR3 consists of 14 residues. Per the germline V gene, CDR1 is MNHNS and CDR2 is SASEGT. V lost 8 bases to trimming and J lost 5 bases; unmatched junction nucleotides: 7. CDR3 residues: CASGVRGGTGELFF. DNA of the CDR3: TGTGCCAGCGGGGTCCGCGGGGGGACCGGGGAGCTGTTTTTT.

A word on this clone: The sample has other DNA sequences that encode this CDR3 too. The rearrangement joins TRBV2 to TRBJ1-1, with D tentatively TRBD1 (5 bases). V lost 4 bases and J lost 1, with 7 bases in between. The CDR3 has 13 residues. Germline CDR1 and CDR2: SNHLY and FYNNEI. The CDR3 here is CASSGQSNTEAFF. The CDR3, as DNA: TGTGCCAGCAGTGGACAGTCGAACACTGAAGCTTTCTTT.

The V gene is TRBV7-2, the J gene TRBJ2-2; 9 bases align to TRBD1. The germline CDR1 and CDR2 sequences are SGHTA and FQGNSA. This CDR3 comprises 15 residues. The V segment lost 6 bases and the J segment 5 bases; nucleotides outside the gene matches: 7. The chain's CDR3 is CASRDRDRVTGELFF. The DNA of the CDR3 is TGTGCCAGCAGAGACCGGGACAGGGTGACCGGGGAGCTGTTTTTT. Supplemented by reference TRBV7-2 and TRBJ2-2, the full variable domain reads GAGVSQSPSNKVTEKGKDVELRCDPISGHTALYWYRQSLGQGLEFLIYFQGNSAPDKSGLPSDRFSAERTGGSVSTLTIQRTQQEDSAVYLCASRDRDRVTGELFFGEGSRLTVL.

The chain recombines TRBV2 with TRBJ1-6; D remains ambiguous. Germline values: CDR1 SNHLY, CDR2 FYNNEI. The CDR3 consists of 15 residues. Trimming took off 7 bases at V and 8 bases at J, with 18 bases between the two ends. The CDR3 nucleotides are TGTGCCAGCAAGCTAAGAGAGGTCGGGGATTCACCCCTCCACTTT. It yields the protein CASKLREVGDSPLHF.

The chain is built from TRBV7-3 and TRBJ2-7; 8 bases map to TRBD1. The CDR3 length is 15 residues. V trimming: 4 bases; J trimming: 0 bases; junction bases outside the gene matches: 5. Per the germline V gene, CDR1 is SGHTA and CDR2 is FQGTGA. The CDR3 nucleotides are TGTGCCAGCAGCTCTGGGACAGGATTCTCCTACGAGCAGTACTTC. This encodes CASSSGTGFSYEQYF.

V usage is TRBV7-8 and J usage is TRBJ2-2; D is perhaps TRBD1 (5 bases). Germline-derived CDR1 and CDR2 are SGHVS and FQNEAQ. V was pared by 5 bases and J by 1 base, with 11 bases between. The CDR3 runs 15 residues. CDR3 DNA sequence: TGTGCCAGCAGCCCCGCAGGGAAGAACACCGGGGAGCTGTTTTTT. This translates into CASSPAGKNTGELFF.

The rearrangement uses TRBV5-6 and TRBJ1-5, with TRBD1 matching over 7 bases. The V gene's germline CDR1 is SGHDT and CDR2 YYEEEE. This CDR3 spans 14 amino acids. Unmatched junction bases numbered 11, after V lost 7 bases and J lost 7 bases. The CDR3 DNA sequence: TGTGCCAGCGCTCCCAGGGGGTTAGGACAGCCCCAGCATTTT. Translating it yields CASAPRGLGQPQHF.

The table lists this clone with a few counts. The chain links TRBV4-1 to TRBJ2-7; 9 bases map to TRBD2. Germline V gene lookup returns CDR1 MGHRA and CDR2 YSYEKL. V dropped 4 bases and J dropped 5; count of bases not matched to a gene: 15. The CDR3 has 17 residues. The CDR3 sequence is CASSLQRGVISHHEQYF. CDR3 coding DNA: TGCGCCAGCAGCCTCCAGCGGGGGGTAATCTCTCACCACGAGCAGTACTTC.

In DNA, the CDR3 is TGTGCCAGCAGCCAATGGGCAGGAAGTAATCAGCCCCAGCATTTT. It specifies CASSQWAGSNQPQHF. The chain employs TRBV5-6 and TRBJ1-5; D is uncertain. Germline V gene data show CDR1 as SGHDT and CDR2 as YYEEEE. This CDR3 region has 15 residues. The V end was cut by 4 bases, the J end by 4 bases, with 15 bases between.

The rearrangement links TRBV12-5 to TRBJ1-1; the D is unclear. Germline V CDR1 and CDR2: LGHNT, FRNRAP. The CDR3 spans 14 residues. V gave up 7 bases and J gave up 0 bases, with 12 bases separating them. This chain's CDR3 is CASAGTALNTEAFF. CDR3 DNA sequence: TGTGCTAGTGCGGGAACCGCTTTGAACACTGAAGCTTTCTTT.

The gene calls are TRBV29-1 and TRBJ2-7; D is undetermined. The CDR3 loop spans 12 amino acids. V dropped 1 base and J dropped 2 bases, with 6 bases sitting between them. Germline V gene data show CDR1 as SQVTM and CDR2 as ANQGSEA. The CDR3 DNA sequence: TGCAGCGTTGAAGGCAGCGCCTACGAGCAGTACTTC. As protein: CSVEGSAYEQYF.

V usage is TRBV30 and J usage is TRBJ2-2; no reliable D call. Germline assignment: CDR1 GTSNPN and CDR2 SVGIG (reference sequence). This CDR3 is 13 amino acids long. V was clipped by 5 bases and J by 10 bases, with 17 bases between them. CDR3 bases: TGTGCCTGGTCCGCTGGCGGCCTCGCGGAGCTGTTTTTT. It codes for CAWSAGGLAELFF.

This clone was counted only a few times. The gene calls are TRBV10-1 and TRBJ2-5; D is possibly TRBD2 (6 bases). Germline CDR1 and CDR2: WNHNN and SYGVQD (reference sequence). Deletions cut 8 bases from V and 5 bases from J, with 21 bases between. The CDR3 is made up of 15 amino acids. CDR3 coding DNA: TGCGCCAGCCCATTAACCGGTGATGGGGGGGAGACCCAGTACTTC. It translates to CASPLTGDGGETQYF.

The genes are TRBV5-1 and TRBJ1-2, with a tentative D call TRBD1 (5 bases). The ends were cut back, 2 bases at V and 8 bases at J, with 22 bases in the middle. CDR1 is SGHRS, CDR2 YFSETQ, per germline. The CDR3 runs 16 residues. CDR3 region: CASSFVEGHWVRGYTF. In DNA form, the CDR3 reads TGCGCCAGCAGCTTCGTGGAAGGACACTGGGTTCGGGGCTACACCTTC.

V and J are TRBV6-6 and TRBJ2-7; the D gene is possibly TRBD2 (5 bases). The CDR3 length is 14 residues. Germline-derived CDR1 and CDR2 are MNHNY and SVGAGI (reference sequence). V lost 5 bases, J lost 2 bases, and 13 bases lay in between. The CDR3 nucleotides read TGTGCCAGCAGTCGCCCGGCGGGTACCTACGAGCAGTACTTC. It codes for CASSRPAGTYEQYF.

In its sample, this clone was seen once. The chain carries TRBV2 and TRBJ2-3; D perhaps matches TRBD2 (6 bases). The germline V gene has CDR1 SNHLY and CDR2 FYNNEI. This CDR3 has 14 amino acids. The germline V and J ends were trimmed by 3 bases and 6 bases, with 13 bases remaining between them. This CDR3 reads CASSDLAEIDTQYF. DNA of the CDR3: TGTGCCAGCAGTGATTTAGCGGAAATCGATACGCAGTATTTT.